This T cell receptor beta chain was documented in a study of T cell repertoires in cytomegalovirus infection. TCRdb independently ran MiXCR on the reads; one entry per CDR3 protein. The sample consists of around 210,000 distinct CDR3 sequences, 6% to 8% of them appearing once. The CDR3 runs 11 residues. Germline CDR1 and CDR2: SGHAT and FQNNGV. Deletions cut 3 bases from V and 6 bases from J, with 5 bases between. This clonotype was detected many times. V gene TRBV11-2 combines with J gene TRBJ2-5, with D hard to call. The clonotype comes from a human donor in good health (CMV status not recorded). Some clones in this sample may be carry-over from other donors' samples. Sequencing input: PBMCs. The CDR3 DNA is TGTGCCAGCAGCTTGGGGAAGACCCAGTACTTC. This gives the protein CASSLGKTQYF.